These 15 T cell receptor beta chains share one sample of origin, sequenced in a study of vaccination and CD4 T cells after COVID-19. Oncomine TCR Beta short-read sequencing was applied to DNA from cultured CD4+ T cells. Using its own MiXCR run on the PCR reads, TCRdb lists one record per CDR3 protein. Of 13,000 or so distinct CDR3 sequences listed, around 44% are singletons. Their specific antigens are unknown. Treatment noted: roughly 10-day PBMC culture with coronavirus spike peptide pools or control peptides (ViraFEST assay). Sequencing input: CD4+ T cells from blood, cultured in vitro. The receptors were gathered from a human donor who had recovered from COVID-19.

This chain uses TRBV28 with TRBJ2-1; no clear D gene. Trimming cost V 4 bases and J 5 bases, with 6 bases left between them. The CDR3 covers 12 residues. Germline loops: CDR1 MDHEN, CDR2 SYDVKM. The CDR3 protein is CASSWQNNEQFF. The DNA of the CDR3 is TGTGCCAGCAGTTGGCAGAACAATGAGCAGTTCTTC.

This rearrangement joins TRBV30 to TRBJ1-2, with D tentatively TRBD1 (6 bases). The CDR3 extends over 15 amino acids. Trimming cost V 7 bases and J 4 bases, with 22 bases left between them. The germline CDR1 and CDR2 sequences are GTSNPN and SVGIG (reference sequence). CDR3: CASGAGVGLLYGYTF. The CDR3 nucleotides read TGTGCCTCGGGGGCGGGAGTGGGGCTCCTCTATGGCTACACCTTC.

This clonotype was picked up a small number of times. V gene TRBV6-1 combines with J gene TRBJ2-5; no reliable D call. Germline V CDR1 and CDR2: MNHNS, SASEGT. Trimming shortened V by 6 bases and J by 2 bases, and 1 base separated the two germline ends. CDR3 length: 10 amino acids. CDR3 coding DNA: TGTGCCAGCAGACAAGAGACCCAGTACTTC. Residues: CASRQETQYF.

The chain carries TRBV6-2 or TRBV6-3 and TRBJ2-1, with D perhaps given as TRBD1 or TRBD2 (5 bases each). Germline V gene sequence: CDR1 MNHEY, CDR2 SVGEGT. CDR3 length: 13 residues. Trimming cost V 5 bases and J 4 bases, with 9 bases left between them. CDR3 in DNA: TGTGCCAGCAGTCGGGACGAGTACAATGAGCAGTTCTTC. Translation gives CASSRDEYNEQFF.

A few counts support this clonotype. The chain uses TRBV20-1 and TRBJ1-6, with D possibly TRBD1 on 6 matching bases. V was cut by 2 bases and J by 7 bases, with 12 bases left in between. Per germline, CDR1 DFQATT and CDR2 SNEGSKA (reference sequence). There are 14 residues in the CDR3. The CDR3 protein is CSARKEGGNSPLHF. The CDR3 DNA follows: TGCAGTGCTAGAAAGGAGGGGGGGAATTCACCCCTCCACTTT.

The V and J genes are TRBV29-1 and TRBJ2-7, with a tentative D call TRBD2 (6 bases). V gave up 3 bases and J gave up 3 bases, with 12 bases separating them. The germline V gene has CDR1 SQVTM and CDR2 ANQGSEA. The CDR3 has 13 amino acids. Here the CDR3 DNA reads TGCAGCGTTGACGGGGGAGGAGGCTACGAGCAGTACTTC. Translated: CSVDGGGGYEQYF.

This clonotype was observed a few times. The chain employs TRBV20-1 and TRBJ2-2, with TRBD2 matching over 8 bases. After removal of 2 bases from V and 6 bases from J, the junction contained 14 bases not matched to a gene. Germline V gene data show CDR1 as DFQATT and CDR2 as SNEGSKA (reference sequence). This CDR3 contains 17 residues. CDR3 bases: TGCAGTGCTAGAAAGCCGTTCGGGGGGGCAAAGTCCGGGGAGCTGTTTTTT. This gives the protein CSARKPFGGAKSGELFF.

The chain combines TRBV5-6 with TRBJ1-6, with D perhaps matching TRBD1 (5 bases). This CDR3 region has 15 residues. V lost 3 bases and J 5 bases, leaving 12 bases between the germline ends. The germline gives CDR1 SGHDT, CDR2 YYEEEE. This CDR3 reads CASSWDRGNNSPLHF. The CDR3 region has the DNA TGTGCCAGCAGCTGGGACCGAGGAAATAATTCACCCCTCCACTTT.

This clonotype was observed a few times. V and J are TRBV20-1 and TRBJ2-7; TRBD2 matches at 12 bases. Germline loops: CDR1 DFQATT, CDR2 SNEGSKA (reference sequence). The V gene end was trimmed by 5 bases and the J gene end by 2 bases; junction bases not matched to a gene: 10. The CDR3 runs 16 residues. CDR3 DNA sequence: TGCAGTGCTGCTCGGACTAGCGGGAACGTCCCCTACGAGCAGTACTTC. Its translation: CSAARTSGNVPYEQYF.

The chain links TRBV2 to TRBJ2-2; 7 bases match TRBD1. V lost 6 bases and J lost 0; bases outside the gene matches: 4. The V gene's germline CDR1 is SNHLY and CDR2 FYNNEI. The CDR3 extends over 15 amino acids. The CDR3 spells CASSDRATNTGELFF. For the CDR3, the DNA is TGTGCCAGCAGCGACAGGGCGACGAACACCGGGGAGCTGTTTTTT.

The rearrangement joins TRBV21-1 to TRBJ1-1. TRBV21-1 is annotated as a pseudogene. This CDR3 is 11 amino acids long. The CDR3 sequence is CASTENTEAFF. CDR3 nucleotide sequence: TGTGCCAGCACGGAGAACACTGAAGCTTTCTTT.

This sequence joins TRBV19 and TRBJ1-2; 10 nucleotides line up with TRBD1. Germline CDR1 and CDR2: LNHDA and SQIVND (reference sequence). Trimming cost V 3 bases and J 1 base; bases outside gene matches: 8. This CDR3 has 17 residues. The CDR3 bases are TGTGCCAGTAGTATCGGGACAGGGGCTGAGAGTAACTATGGCTACACCTTC. Translated, it gives CASSIGTGAESNYGYTF.

The chain carries TRBV5-5 and TRBJ1-2, with D possibly TRBD1 on 5 matching bases. The V gene lost 5 bases and the J gene lost 4 bases, with 12 bases spanning the gap. Germline V gives CDR1 SGHKS, CDR2 YYEKEE (reference sequence). The CDR3 is 13 residues long. As DNA, the CDR3 is TGTGCCAGCAGTTCAGGGTACGTCTATGGCTACACCTTC. Encoded protein: CASSSGYVYGYTF.

The genes are TRBV2 and TRBJ2-7; D call uncertain. V was pared by 6 bases and J by 1 base, with 10 bases between. The germline CDR1 and CDR2 sequences are SNHLY and FYNNEI. The CDR3 is 13 residues long. The CDR3 DNA reads TGTGCCAGCAGCTTGGGCCTATCCTACGAGCAGTACTTC. Encoded protein: CASSLGLSYEQYF. The full variable domain, in which reference TRBV2 and TRBJ2-7 provide the parts outside the CDR3, is EPEVTQTPSHQVTQMGQEVILRCVPISNHLYFYWYRQILGQKVEFLVSFYNNEISEKSEIFDDQFSVERPDGSNFTLKIRSTKLEDSAMYFCASSLGLSYEQYFGPGTRLTVT.

The gene calls are TRBV7-2 and TRBJ1-4; D not resolved. The germline V and J ends were trimmed by 4 bases and 4 bases, with 13 bases remaining between them. Per the germline V gene, CDR1 is SGHTA and CDR2 is FQGNSA. The CDR3 sequence is 15 residues long. The CDR3 DNA follows: TGTGCCAGCAGCTATATGCCGGGCGGTAATGAAAAACTGTTTTTT. It yields the protein CASSYMPGGNEKLFF. The whole variable domain, filled in from reference TRBV7-2 and TRBJ1-4, reads GAGVSQSPSNKVTEKGKDVELRCDPISGHTALYWYRQSLGQGLEFLIYFQGNSAPDKSGLPSDRFSAERTGGSVSTLTIQRTQQEDSAVYLCASSYMPGGNEKLFFGSGTQLSVL.